These 6 T cell receptor beta chains were all obtained from the same sample, sequenced in a study of breast tumors, draining lymph nodes, adjacent tissues. Breast cancer patients provided tissue from their axillary draining lymph nodes. TCRdb fed the multiplex PCR reads into MiXCR, producing one record per CDR3 protein. This table holds under 85,000 distinct CDR3 sequences, about 21% found once. The specimen sequenced was axillary lymph node tissue. These receptors were taken from a female donor with breast cancer. Some clones in this sample may be carry-over from other donors' samples.

In its sample, this clonotype was seen many times. The V gene is TRBV25-1, the J gene TRBJ2-7, with D tentatively TRBD1 (6 bases). Between the trimmed V and J ends, which lost 6 bases and 2 bases, there was a span of 11 bases. Germline V lookup: CDR1 MGHDK, CDR2 SYGVNS. CDR3 length equals 13 residues. The CDR3 loop reads CASSEGVPYEQYF. Written as DNA, the CDR3 is TGTGCCAGCAGCGAGGGGGTGCCCTACGAGCAGTACTTC.

Points on this clonotype: A read error may be the cause here, since a much bigger clone is one base away. The chain uses TRBV11-2 and TRBJ1-4, with D possibly being TRBD1 (5 bases). Germline loops: CDR1 SGHAT, CDR2 FQNNGV. There are 16 residues in the CDR3. Here the CDR3 DNA reads TGTGCCGGCAGCTTAGCCGGGTGGAAGGAGGGGGAAAAACTGTTTTTT. It specifies CAGSLAGWKEGEKLFF. Variable domain in full (rest from reference TRBV11-2 and TRBJ1-4): EAGVAQSPRYKIIEKRQSVAFWCNPISGHATLYWYQQILGQGPKLLIQFQNNGVVDDSQLPKDRFSAERLKGVDSTLKIQPAKLEDSAVYLCAGSLAGWKEGEKLFFGSGTQLSVL.

As concerns this clonotype: A read error may explain this, as a much larger clone is one base away. V gene TRBV19 combines with J gene TRBJ2-7; no reliable D call. Germline CDR1 LNHDA, CDR2 SQIVND (reference sequence). The CDR3 length is 15 residues. V shed 0 bases and J shed 0 bases, with 9 bases lying between them. The CDR3 DNA reads as TGTGCCAGTAGTATAGAACCCGGAGCCTCCTACGAGCAGTACTTC. Translating gives CASSIEPGASYEQYF.

This clonotype was seen a handful of times. The chain has TRBV6-1 and TRBJ1-4; D is possibly TRBD1 (6 bases). The CDR3 runs 13 residues. The germline V gene encodes CDR1 MNHNS and CDR2 SASEGT. V lost 6 bases, J lost 5 bases, and 10 bases lay in between. CDR3 amino acids: CASRRGANEKLFF. CDR3 DNA sequence: TGTGCCAGCAGGAGGGGGGCCAATGAAAAACTGTTTTTT.

This clonotype was counted only a few times. The chain is built from TRBV27 and TRBJ2-7; 9 positions match TRBD2. The CDR3 is 15 residues long. Trimming at V came to 6 bases and at J to 0 bases, leaving 6 bases not matched to a gene. Germline lookup yields CDR1 MNHEY and CDR2 SMNVEV (reference sequence). This chain's CDR3 is CASRWTSALSYEQYF. CDR3 nucleotides: TGTGCCAGCAGATGGACTAGCGCCCTCTCCTACGAGCAGTACTTC.

J is TRBJ2-5 and V is TRBV18; D perhaps matches TRBD2 (6 bases). Trimming shortened V by 6 bases and J by 10 bases, and 18 bases separated the two germline ends. CDR3 length equals 13 residues. CDR1 is KGHSH, CDR2 LQKENI, per germline. The CDR3 DNA sequence: TGTGCCAGCTCGTCGGGGGTACAAGTTGTCCAGTACTTC. As protein: CASSSGVQVVQYF.